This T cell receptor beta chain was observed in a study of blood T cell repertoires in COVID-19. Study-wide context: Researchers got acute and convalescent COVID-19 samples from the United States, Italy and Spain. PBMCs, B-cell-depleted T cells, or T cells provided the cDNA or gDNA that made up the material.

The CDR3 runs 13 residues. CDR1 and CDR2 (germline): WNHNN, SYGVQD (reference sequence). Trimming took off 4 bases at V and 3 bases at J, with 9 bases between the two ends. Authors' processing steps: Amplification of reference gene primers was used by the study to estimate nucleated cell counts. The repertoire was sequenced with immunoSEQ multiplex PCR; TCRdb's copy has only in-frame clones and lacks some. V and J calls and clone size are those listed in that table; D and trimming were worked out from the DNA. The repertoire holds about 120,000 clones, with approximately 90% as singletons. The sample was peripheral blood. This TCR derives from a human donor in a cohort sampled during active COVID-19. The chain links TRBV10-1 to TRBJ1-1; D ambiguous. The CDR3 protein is CASSANTHTEAFF. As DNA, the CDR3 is TGCGCCAGCAGTGCAAACACGCACACTGAAGCTTTCTTT.